This T cell receptor beta chain is drawn from a study of T cell responses to AZD1222 COVID-19 vaccine. Assay used: immunoSEQ multiplex PCR; TCRdb lists only in-frame clones, some missing. The sample lists 75,000 to 100,000 clones; about 88% were seen once. This CDR3 is 13 amino acids long. Germline V gene data show CDR1 as MNHEY and CDR2 as SMNVEV (reference sequence). Trimming took off 3 bases at V and 3 bases at J, with 6 bases between the two ends. The chain joins TRBV27 to TRBJ1-5; D call uncertain. This specimen was peripheral blood, taken on day 0 of AZD1222 vaccination. The TCR comes from an adult in good health. In DNA form, the CDR3 reads TGTGCCAGCAGTTTTGTACACAATCAGCCCCAGCATTTT. Its translation: CASSFVHNQPQHF.